The T cell receptor (beta chain) described here comes from a study of OX40 agonist ivuxolimab in advanced cancers. For the study at large: The group had a mean age of approximately 60 years, ranged from roughly 23 to 90, and was around 86% male. Findings of the study overall: Relative to CD4+, CD8+ T cells held more expanded clones on average. Normalized T-cell clonal expansion was also low in some nonresponders.

Sequenced by immunoSEQ multiplex PCR; TCRdb stores in-frame clones only, minus some. The sample holds roughly 120,000 clones, about nine tenths seen once. Details on this clone: The antigen is undetermined.

The source material was CD4+ or CD8+ T cells sorted from blood, sampled in a trial of the OX40 agonist ivuxolimab. This clonotype was sampled from an adult with an advanced solid tumor such as melanoma, head and neck, liver or kidney cancer.

As DNA, the CDR3 is TGCGCCAGCAGCTTGGGTTATTGGGACGATAACACTGAAGCTTTCTTT. This translates into CASSLGYWDDNTEAFF. J is TRBJ1-1 and V is TRBV5-1; a possible D gene is TRBD1 (5 bases). Trimming took off 0 bases at V and 2 bases at J, with 14 bases between the two ends. Looked up from germline, CDR1 is SGHRS and CDR2 is YFSETQ. The CDR3 consists of 16 residues.